This TCR beta chain was recorded in a study of blood T cell repertoires in COVID-19. The overall study: Sites across the United States, Italy and Spain contributed samples from acute and convalescent COVID-19.

CDR3 length: 13 residues. Germline lookup yields CDR1 KGHSH and CDR2 LQKENI. Deletions cut 3 bases from V and 7 bases from J, with 10 bases between. Clones were sequenced by immunoSEQ multiplex PCR, and TCRdb holds only the in-frame ones, with some missing. In the table there are approximately 220,000 clones, 65% to 85% of which are singletons. The source of this sequence is a woman aged 45-65 years with acute or convalescent COVID-19. What was sequenced was peripheral blood. The chain joins TRBV18 to TRBJ2-1; D unclear. The CDR3 sequence is CASSPNLGNEQFF. CDR3 DNA sequence: TGTGCCAGCTCACCGAACCTAGGAAATGAGCAGTTCTTC.